This T cell receptor (beta chain) originates from a study of CD8+ T cells in alopecia areata. Study details: The SALT score measured affected scalp surface percentage in treated patients.

It was cDNA, reverse transcribed from extracted RNA, that served as the sequencing template. The method was immunoSEQ multiplex PCR; TCRdb's version includes in-frame clones alone and lacks a portion of them. The data hold 150,000 to 200,000 clones, with just under 65% observed a single time. Looked up from germline, CDR1 is KGHSH and CDR2 is LQKENI. There are 13 residues in the CDR3. Deletions cut 1 base from V and 1 base from J, with 1 base between. As to treatment: oral pan-JAK inhibitor, 5-10 mg twice daily. The chain recombines TRBV18 with TRBJ2-2; D gene ambiguous. The origin of this receptor is a human donor with alopecia areata. The sequenced sample was CD4+ T cells sorted from blood, obtained at week 49, from a patient treated with tofacitinib. The CDR3 nucleotides read TGTGCCAGCTCACCACGGAACACCGGGGAGCTGTTTTTT. Amino acids: CASSPRNTGELFF.